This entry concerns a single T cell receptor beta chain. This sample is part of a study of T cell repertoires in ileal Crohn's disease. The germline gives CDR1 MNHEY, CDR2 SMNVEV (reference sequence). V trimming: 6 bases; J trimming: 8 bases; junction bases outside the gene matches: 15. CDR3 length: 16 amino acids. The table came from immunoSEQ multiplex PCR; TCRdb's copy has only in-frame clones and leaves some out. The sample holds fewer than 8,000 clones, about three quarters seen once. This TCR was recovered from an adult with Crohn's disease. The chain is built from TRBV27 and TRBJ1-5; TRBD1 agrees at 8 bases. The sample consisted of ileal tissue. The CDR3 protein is CASRPITMDRVEPQHF. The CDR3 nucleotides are TGTGCCAGCAGGCCAATTACTATGGACAGGGTGGAGCCCCAGCATTTT.